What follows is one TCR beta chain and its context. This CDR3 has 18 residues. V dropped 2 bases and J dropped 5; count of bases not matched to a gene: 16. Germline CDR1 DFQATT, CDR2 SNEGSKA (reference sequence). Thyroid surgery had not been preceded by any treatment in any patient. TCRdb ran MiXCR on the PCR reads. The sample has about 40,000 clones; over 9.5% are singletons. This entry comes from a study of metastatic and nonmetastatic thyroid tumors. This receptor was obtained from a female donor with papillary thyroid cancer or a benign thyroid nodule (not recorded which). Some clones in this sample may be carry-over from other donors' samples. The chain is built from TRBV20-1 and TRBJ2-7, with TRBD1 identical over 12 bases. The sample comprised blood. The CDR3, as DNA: TGCAGTGCTAGACTTCCCCCCGGGACAGGGGGCGGAGGCCACGAGCAGTACTTC. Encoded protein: CSARLPPGTGGGGHEQYF.